These 9 T cell receptor beta chains were sequenced from one sample in a study of blood T cell repertoires in COVID-19. Clones were read by immunoSEQ multiplex PCR, and TCRdb kept only the in-frame ones, dropping some. The table has about 300,000 clones, around 90% seen once. The material sequenced was peripheral blood. Source of these receptors: a woman between 45 and 60 years old with COVID-19, enrolled during active disease.

V usage is TRBV27 and J usage is TRBJ2-1; 7 bases match TRBD2. Unmatched junction bases numbered 15, after V lost 6 bases and J lost 7 bases. The CDR3 consists of 16 residues. The germline CDR1 and CDR2 sequences are MNHEY and SMNVEV (reference sequence). The CDR3 reads CASRSLRGGPRNEQFF. CDR3 bases: TGTGCCAGCAGATCCCTAAGGGGAGGGCCGAGGAATGAGCAGTTCTTC.

In its sample, this clone was seen a few times. The V and J genes are TRBV7-2 and TRBJ1-3; 7 bases match TRBD1. CDR1 is SGHTA and CDR2 is FQGNSA in the germline V gene. J was trimmed by 1 base and V by 4 bases; bases with no gene match: 1. The CDR3 totals 14 residues. Here the CDR3 reads CASSSGGSGNTIYF. CDR3 in DNA: TGTGCCAGCAGCTCAGGGGGTTCTGGAAACACCATATATTTT.

The chain combines TRBV5-3 with TRBJ1-4, with 9 bases aligning to TRBD1. Being an ORF, TRBV5-3 has a function that is uncertain. This CDR3 is built from 18 residues. The V gene end was trimmed by 0 bases and the J gene end by 0 bases; junction bases not matched to a gene: 6. CDR3 sequence: CARSLVVGTGPTNEKLFF. CDR3 sequence (DNA): TGTGCCAGAAGCTTGGTCGTCGGGACAGGGCCAACTAATGAAAAACTGTTTTTT.

V and J are TRBV9 and TRBJ2-1; 16 bases are a match to TRBD2. The trim removed 0 bases at V and 5 bases at J, leaving 5 bases unmatched. Germline-derived CDR1 and CDR2 are SGDLS and YYNGEE. The CDR3 is 18 amino acids. The CDR3 DNA reads TGTGCCAGCAGCGTAGGGGGACTAGCGGGAGGGCCGGACAATGAGCAGTTCTTC. It specifies CASSVGGLAGGPDNEQFF.

This rearrangement joins TRBV18 to TRBJ2-1; the match to TRBD2 covers 9 bases. The CDR3 is 15 amino acids. The V segment lost 6 bases and the J segment 4 bases; nucleotides outside the gene matches: 7. Germline values: CDR1 KGHSH, CDR2 LQKENI. In nucleotides, the CDR3 is TGTGCCAGCTCGCCTACTAGCGGGTTTTACAATGAGCAGTTCTTC. It is translated as CASSPTSGFYNEQFF.

The chain's CDR3 is CASSPRTGANYGYTF. DNA for the CDR3: TGTGCCAGCAGTCCACGGACAGGGGCCAACTATGGCTACACCTTC. This chain joins TRBV27 and TRBJ1-2; 9 bases agree with TRBD1. Trimming took 5 bases from V and 2 from J; bases not matched to a gene: 6. CDR3 length: 15 amino acids. Germline CDR1 MNHEY, CDR2 SMNVEV (reference sequence).

The chain carries TRBV11-2 and TRBJ2-4, with a tentative D call TRBD2 (6 bases). The germline V gene has CDR1 SGHAT and CDR2 FQNNGV. V dropped 1 base and J dropped 2 bases, with 18 bases sitting between them. The CDR3 runs 18 residues. This CDR3 reads CASSLGGGTAAPKNIQYF. The CDR3 DNA is TGTGCCAGCAGCTTAGGAGGCGGGACCGCCGCCCCCAAAAACATTCAGTACTTC.

This clone was seen only once. The chain links TRBV21-1 to TRBJ1-1; the table gives TRBD1 as D, unverified against the DNA. TRBV21-1 is listed as a pseudogene. CDR3 length equals 17 residues. In DNA form, the CDR3 reads TGTGCCAGCAGCAAAGAATCGGGACAGGAAGCCAACACTGAAGCTTTCTTT. Residues: CASSKESGQEANTEAFF.

The chain is built from TRBV11-2 and TRBJ2-1, with D perhaps matching TRBD2 (6 bases). The CDR3 totals 16 residues. From germline, CDR1 is SGHAT and CDR2 FQNNGV. V was shortened by 3 bases and J by 6 bases, with 18 bases between the two germline ends. CDR3 protein: CASSFGPGGGGNEQFF. The CDR3 DNA is TGTGCCAGCAGCTTCGGTCCCGGGGGAGGTGGCAATGAGCAGTTCTTC.